Below are 30 T cell receptor beta chains sequenced from a single sample in a study of blood T cell repertoires in COVID-19. Libraries were prepared by immunoSEQ multiplex PCR; TCRdb keeps only in-frame clonotypes and omits some of them. The sample lists 200,000 to 300,000 clones; approximately 86% were seen once. The sample consisted of peripheral blood. These receptors all come from a woman aged 60 to 75 with COVID-19, enrolled during active disease.

V and J are TRBV2 and TRBJ1-1; TRBD1 might be the D (5 bases). The V end was cut by 6 bases, the J end by 3 bases, with 17 bases between. Germline V CDR1 and CDR2: SNHLY, FYNNEI. The CDR3 runs to 15 residues. The CDR3 bases are TGTGCCAGCAGAGCGCGGCGGGGGTCGGACACTGAAGCTTTCTTT. Protein sequence: CASRARRGSDTEAFF.

The chain has TRBV6-2 or TRBV6-3 and TRBJ2-1, with TRBD2 identical over 8 bases. The CDR3 is 16 amino acids. Losses at the gene ends were 2 bases for V and 10 bases for J; bases not matched to a gene: 13. Germline V gives CDR1 MNHEY, CDR2 SVGEGT. The CDR3 spells CASSYGDRRREVEQFF. The CDR3 nucleotides read TGTGCCAGCAGTTACGGCGATCGTCGGCGGGAGGTAGAGCAGTTCTTC.

The chain is built from TRBV5-4 and TRBJ1-1, with 9 bases that match TRBD1. Trimming took 4 bases from V and 7 from J; bases not matched to a gene: 11. The V gene's germline CDR1 is SGHNT and CDR2 YYREEE (reference sequence). The CDR3 extends over 15 amino acids. The CDR3 reads CASSARNTGGIEAFF. The CDR3 DNA reads TGTGCCAGCAGCGCCAGGAACACAGGGGGCATTGAAGCTTTCTTT.

This chain joins TRBV4-1 and TRBJ2-7, with 8 nucleotides matching TRBD1. CDR3 length: 16 residues. The germline V gene has CDR1 MGHRA and CDR2 YSYEKL. V shed 1 base, J shed 6 bases, and the junction held 11 bases outside the gene matches. Written as DNA, the CDR3 is TGCGCCAGCAGCCAAGCCGGACAGGGCCTTCTGGTCGAGCAGTACTTC. Translation: CASSQAGQGLLVEQYF.

The rearrangement uses TRBV5-4 and TRBJ2-7; 9 positions match TRBD1. CDR3 length: 14 residues. The junction had 8 bases not matched to a gene; V was cut back by 4 bases and J by 6 bases. Germline assignment: CDR1 SGHNT and CDR2 YYREEE (reference sequence). The CDR3 DNA reads as TGTGCCAGCAGCGCAGGCGGGACAGGGTTCGAGCAGTACTTC. Its protein product is CASSAGGTGFEQYF.

The genes are TRBV10-3 and TRBJ2-5; maybe TRBD1 (6 bases). Germline lookup yields CDR1 ENHRY and CDR2 SYGVKD. The CDR3 totals 14 residues. Trimming removed 6 bases at V and 2 bases at J, with 13 bases between. The CDR3 loop is CAISRDNSQETQYF. For the CDR3, the DNA is TGTGCCATCAGCCGGGACAACAGTCAAGAGACCCAGTACTTC.

The V call is TRBV19, the J call TRBJ1-1; D unresolved. V was clipped by 2 bases and J by 2 bases, with 9 bases between them. CDR3 length equals 14 residues. Germline CDR1 is LNHDA and CDR2 is SQIVND (reference sequence). CDR3 sequence: CASSITDLNTEAFF. The CDR3 DNA follows: TGTGCCAGTAGTATAACTGATTTAAACACTGAAGCTTTCTTT.

Only a few counts were recorded for this clone. The V and J genes are TRBV6-6 and TRBJ1-1; D gene unclear. V gave up 6 bases and J gave up 4 bases, with 18 bases separating them. Germline V gene data show CDR1 as MNHNY and CDR2 as SVGAGI (reference sequence). The CDR3 has 15 amino acids. The CDR3 loop is CASRTFAGFSTEAFF. For the CDR3, the DNA is TGTGCCAGCAGAACCTTCGCGGGTTTCAGCACTGAAGCTTTCTTT.

The gene calls are TRBV9 and TRBJ1-1; D is perhaps TRBD1 (5 bases). The germline V gene encodes CDR1 SGDLS and CDR2 YYNGEE. CDR3 length equals 15 residues. Trimming shortened V by 0 bases and J by 3 bases, and 12 bases separated the two germline ends. This chain's CDR3 is CASSVGGYVDTEAFF. In DNA form, the CDR3 reads TGTGCCAGCAGCGTAGGGGGCTATGTCGACACTGAAGCTTTCTTT.

On this clone: Other nucleotide sequences from this sample produce the same CDR3. Written as DNA, the CDR3 is TGTGCCACCAGTGATCCGGGACAGGGAGACGAGCAGTACTTC. It is translated as CATSDPGQGDEQYF. V and J are TRBV24-1 and TRBJ2-7; 9 bases are shared with TRBD1. Germline assignment: CDR1 KGHDR and CDR2 SFDVKD. V shed 3 bases and J 5 bases; nucleotides not matched to a gene: 4. The CDR3 runs 14 residues.

This clone was observed a handful of times. This rearrangement joins TRBV4-3 to TRBJ1-1; D is unclear. From germline, CDR1 is LGHNA and CDR2 YSLEER. The CDR3 is 14 residues long. V lost 0 bases, J lost 4 bases, and 9 bases lay in between. In DNA form, the CDR3 reads TGCGCCAGCAGCCAAGATCTGGAGCGCACTGAAGCTTTCTTT. The encoded protein is CASSQDLERTEAFF.

This clone was seen once. This chain uses TRBV15 with TRBJ1-4; TRBD1 is a possible D gene (5 bases). Germline V gene sequence: CDR1 LNHNV, CDR2 YYDKDF (reference sequence). V was trimmed by 5 bases and J by 6 bases, leaving 10 bases between them. The CDR3 runs 13 residues. CDR3 protein: CATSWGRDEKLFF. The DNA of the CDR3 is TGTGCCACCAGCTGGGGGAGGGATGAAAAACTGTTTTTT.

The chain is built from TRBV19 and TRBJ1-5, with 11 positions matching TRBD1. Germline assignment: CDR1 LNHDA and CDR2 SQIVND (reference sequence). The CDR3 runs to 17 residues. Trimming took 6 bases from V and 0 from J; bases not matched to a gene: 7. The CDR3 region is CASSGQGARFSNQPQHF. CDR3 coding DNA: TGTGCCAGTAGCGGACAGGGGGCGCGATTTAGCAATCAGCCCCAGCATTTT.

This clone was detected once. This rearrangement joins TRBV11-3 to TRBJ2-1, with 13 nucleotides matching TRBD2. V shed 1 base, J shed 5 bases, and the junction held 2 bases outside the gene matches. In germline, CDR1 is SGHNT, CDR2 YENEEA. The CDR3 sequence is 16 residues long. The CDR3 DNA follows: TGTGCCAGCAGCTTAGGCGGGACTAGCGGGAACAATGAGCAGTTCTTC. This sequence encodes CASSLGGTSGNNEQFF.

This rearrangement joins TRBV6-6 to TRBJ1-3; 8 bases fit TRBD1. Germline V gene data show CDR1 as MNHNY and CDR2 as SVGAGI (reference sequence). J gave up 0 bases and V 5 bases, and 9 bases lay outside the gene matches. The CDR3 extends over 17 amino acids. The CDR3 spells CASSQPGDRRSGNTIYF. The CDR3 DNA is TGTGCCAGCAGTCAACCCGGGGACAGGCGCTCTGGAAACACCATATATTTT.

The chain combines TRBV5-1 with TRBJ2-1; weak D call: TRBD1 (6 bases). Looked up from germline, CDR1 is SGHRS and CDR2 is YFSETQ. The CDR3 consists of 14 residues. V lost 2 bases and J lost 6, with 12 bases in between. CDR3 coding DNA: TGCGCCAGCAGCTTAACAGGGTCGGGCAATGAGCAGTTCTTC. Its translation is CASSLTGSGNEQFF.

In this sample, this clone turned up many times. The genes are TRBV5-5 and TRBJ1-2; 10 bases agree with TRBD1. Trimming at V came to 5 bases and at J to 4 bases, leaving 5 bases not matched to a gene. CDR3 length: 14 residues. From germline, CDR1 is SGHKS and CDR2 YYEKEE (reference sequence). CDR3 sequence reads: CASSWDRGTYGYTF. The CDR3 bases are TGTGCCAGCAGTTGGGACAGGGGCACCTATGGCTACACCTTC.

This chain uses TRBV14 with TRBJ2-5; a weak D match, TRBD1 (5 bases). The CDR3 contains 11 residues. Germline CDR1 is SGHDN and CDR2 is FVKESK. V was trimmed by 6 bases and J by 7 bases, leaving 9 bases between them. In nucleotides, the CDR3 is TGTGCCAGCAGACCCCAGGGGACCCAGTACTTC. It codes for CASRPQGTQYF.

The chain employs TRBV20-1 and TRBJ1-4; D unclear. The V end lost 7 bases, the J end lost 7 bases, and 10 bases lay between the germline ends. Germline CDR1 DFQATT, CDR2 SNEGSKA (reference sequence). There are 11 residues in the CDR3. Written as DNA, the CDR3 is TGCAGTGGGTGGCGCGGTGAAAAACTGTTTTTT. As protein: CSGWRGEKLFF.

In this sample, this clone turned up once. J is TRBJ1-1 and V is TRBV9; TRBD1 agrees at 8 bases. Losses at the gene ends were 3 bases for V and 11 bases for J; bases not matched to a gene: 15. Per the germline V gene, CDR1 is SGDLS and CDR2 is YYNGEE. This CDR3 is built from 15 residues. The CDR3 DNA reads as TGTGCCAGCAGCGATCTCCGTGCCGGACAGGGTCGTGCTTTCTTT. Translated: CASSDLRAGQGRAFF.

The rearrangement joins TRBV18 to TRBJ2-7; no clear D gene. The CDR3 is 15 amino acids. Trimming took 8 bases from V and 0 from J, leaving 17 bases between them. CDR1 KGHSH and CDR2 LQKENI come from the germline V gene. CDR3 loop: CASRSPTTISYEQYF. For the CDR3, the DNA is TGTGCCAGCCGATCGCCAACTACAATCTCCTACGAGCAGTACTTC.

The rearrangement uses TRBV6-5 and TRBJ1-2; possible D gene TRBD1, 5 bases. CDR1 is MNHEY, CDR2 SVGAGI, per germline. The CDR3 is 15 residues long. The V and J ends lost 0 bases and 2 bases respectively, with 10 bases between them. CDR3 loop: CASSYSRQGNYGYTF. In DNA form, the CDR3 reads TGTGCCAGCAGTTACTCTCGGCAGGGAAACTATGGCTACACCTTC.

The chain carries TRBV28 and TRBJ2-1; TRBD1 is a possible D gene (6 bases). Trimming pared 8 bases from V and 5 bases from J, leaving 19 bases between. The CDR3 is 15 residues long. Germline loops: CDR1 MDHEN, CDR2 SYDVKM. CDR3 in amino acids: CASCPVWGQHNEQFF. CDR3 sequence (DNA): TGTGCCAGCTGTCCGGTCTGGGGGCAACACAATGAGCAGTTCTTC.

This clone was seen just once. Here the CDR3 DNA reads TGTGCCACCTCCACGGGACTAGCGAACATTCAGTACTTC. Protein product: CATSTGLANIQYF. V gene TRBV15 combines with J gene TRBJ2-4, with 10 bases matching TRBD2. The CDR3 has 13 residues. V gave up 8 bases and J gave up 7 bases; unmatched junction bases: 5. Germline-derived CDR1 and CDR2 are LNHNV and YYDKDF (reference sequence).

The rearrangement joins TRBV9 to TRBJ1-2, with D perhaps TRBD1 (5 bases). The CDR3 spans 14 residues. V was shortened by 0 bases and J by 7 bases, with 13 bases between the two germline ends. In germline, CDR1 is SGDLS, CDR2 YYNGEE. The CDR3 reads CASSVAGGASGYTF. The DNA of the CDR3 is TGTGCCAGCAGCGTAGCAGGAGGGGCGTCTGGCTACACCTTC.

The chain combines TRBV3-1 (or the pseudogene TRBV3-2) with TRBJ1-2; D is perhaps TRBD1 (5 bases). Germline-derived CDR1 and CDR2 are LGHDT and YNNKEL (reference sequence). Trimming took 8 bases from V and 4 from J, leaving 8 bases between them. CDR3 length: 11 residues. The CDR3: CASGDFYGYTF. CDR3 bases: TGTGCCAGCGGGGACTTCTATGGCTACACCTTC.

This chain connects TRBV9 to TRBJ2-3; D is possibly TRBD2 (5 bases). CDR1 is SGDLS, CDR2 YYNGEE, per germline. The ends were cut back, 2 bases at V and 2 bases at J, with 9 bases in the middle. There are 14 residues in the CDR3. The CDR3 bases are TGTGCCAGCAGCGTCCGGACTTTCACAGATACGCAGTATTTT. The encoded protein is CASSVRTFTDTQYF.

This clone showed up just a few times. The chain recombines TRBV7-2 with TRBJ1-5; D might be TRBD1 (5 bases). The ends were cut back, 0 bases at V and 5 bases at J, with 11 bases in the middle. CDR3 length: 15 amino acids. CDR1 and CDR2 from the germline V gene are SGHTA and FQGNSA. CDR3 sequence reads: CASSLAAGLDQPQHF. CDR3 DNA: TGTGCCAGCAGCTTAGCTGCAGGGCTGGATCAGCCCCAGCATTTT.

In DNA form, the CDR3 reads TGTGCCAGCGGGACAGATAACACTGAAGCTTTCTTT. Protein: CASGTDNTEAFF. V and J are TRBV11-3 and TRBJ1-1; 7 nucleotides agree with TRBD1. Germline V lookup: CDR1 SGHNT, CDR2 YENEEA. This CDR3 has 12 residues. The trim removed 8 bases at V and 2 bases at J, leaving 2 bases unmatched.

This clone is a singleton in its sample. This sequence joins TRBV19 and TRBJ1-1; D uncertain. The CDR3 loop spans 11 amino acids. From germline, CDR1 is LNHDA and CDR2 SQIVND (reference sequence). V gave up 0 bases and J gave up 11 bases, with 7 bases separating them. For the CDR3, the DNA is TGTGCCAGTAGTATAGAGAGCGAGGCTTTCTTT. Residues: CASSIESEAFF.